This T cell receptor beta chain was found in a study of CD8+ T cells in alopecia areata. About the research overall: Treatment ran 6 to 18 months, with 6 months of follow-up afterward. Points from the study as a whole: Compared with mice, patients displayed less clear TCR sharing, possibly for HLA-related reasons.

To note about this clone: The antigen remains undetermined.

RNA was isolated and reverse transcribed to cDNA, the sequencing template. Only in-frame clones appear in the TCRdb table, and some are missing; sequencing was by immunoSEQ multiplex PCR. The sample lists under 70,000 clones; about 96% were seen once. Trimming left V 0 bases short and J 7 bases short, with 12 bases between. The CDR3 covers 14 residues. In germline, CDR1 is LNHNV, CDR2 YYDKDF (reference sequence). Both CD4+ and CD8+ T cells were separated by sorting PBMCs. V is TRBV15 and J is TRBJ1-1, with a tentative D call TRBD1 (5 bases). The sequence derives from a human donor with alopecia areata. Source: CD8+ T cells sorted from blood, taken at week 0. CDR3 in amino acids: CATSRDRGSVEAFF. The CDR3 nucleotides read TGTGCCACCAGCAGAGATCGGGGGAGTGTTGAAGCTTTCTTT.